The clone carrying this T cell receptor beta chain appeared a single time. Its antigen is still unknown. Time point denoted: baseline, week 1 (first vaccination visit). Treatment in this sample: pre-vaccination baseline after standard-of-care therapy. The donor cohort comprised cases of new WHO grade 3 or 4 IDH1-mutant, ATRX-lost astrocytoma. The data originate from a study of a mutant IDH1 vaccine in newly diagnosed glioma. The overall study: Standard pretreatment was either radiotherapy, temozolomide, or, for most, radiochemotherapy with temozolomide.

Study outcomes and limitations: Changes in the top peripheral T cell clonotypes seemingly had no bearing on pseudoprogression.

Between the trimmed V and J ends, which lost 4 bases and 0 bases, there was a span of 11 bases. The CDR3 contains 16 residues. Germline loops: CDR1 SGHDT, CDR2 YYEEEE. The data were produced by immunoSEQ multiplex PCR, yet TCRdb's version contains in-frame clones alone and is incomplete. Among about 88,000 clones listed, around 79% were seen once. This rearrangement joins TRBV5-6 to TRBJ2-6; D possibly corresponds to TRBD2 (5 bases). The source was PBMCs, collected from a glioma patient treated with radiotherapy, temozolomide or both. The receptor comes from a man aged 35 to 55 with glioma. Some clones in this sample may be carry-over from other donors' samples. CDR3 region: CASSLPGNSGANVLTF. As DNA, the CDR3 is TGTGCCAGCAGCCTACCCGGGAACTCTGGGGCCAACGTCCTGACTTTC.